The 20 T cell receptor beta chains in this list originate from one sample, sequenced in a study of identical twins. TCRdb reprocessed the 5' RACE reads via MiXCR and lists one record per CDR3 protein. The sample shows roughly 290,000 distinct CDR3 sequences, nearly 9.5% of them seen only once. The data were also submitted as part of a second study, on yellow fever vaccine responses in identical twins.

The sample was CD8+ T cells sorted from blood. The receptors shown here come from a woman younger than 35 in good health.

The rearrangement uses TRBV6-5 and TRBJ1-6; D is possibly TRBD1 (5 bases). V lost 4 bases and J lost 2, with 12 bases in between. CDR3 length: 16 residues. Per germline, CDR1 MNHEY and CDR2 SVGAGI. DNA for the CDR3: TGTGCCAGCAGTTCCATGGGGCTTGCCTATAATTCACCCCTCCACTTT. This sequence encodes CASSSMGLAYNSPLHF.

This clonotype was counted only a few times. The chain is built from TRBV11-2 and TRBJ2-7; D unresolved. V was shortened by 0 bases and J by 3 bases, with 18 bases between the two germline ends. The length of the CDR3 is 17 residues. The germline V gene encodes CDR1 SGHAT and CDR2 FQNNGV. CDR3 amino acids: CASSLEIYQILDYEQYF. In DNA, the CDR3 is TGTGCCAGCAGCTTAGAAATCTATCAGATCCTCGACTACGAGCAGTACTTC.

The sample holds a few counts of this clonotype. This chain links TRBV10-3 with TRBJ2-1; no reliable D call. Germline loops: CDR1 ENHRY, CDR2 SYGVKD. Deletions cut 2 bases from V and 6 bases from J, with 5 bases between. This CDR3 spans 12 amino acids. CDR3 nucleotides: TGTGCCATCAGTGAGACCGCCAATGAGCAGTTCTTC. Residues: CAISETANEQFF.

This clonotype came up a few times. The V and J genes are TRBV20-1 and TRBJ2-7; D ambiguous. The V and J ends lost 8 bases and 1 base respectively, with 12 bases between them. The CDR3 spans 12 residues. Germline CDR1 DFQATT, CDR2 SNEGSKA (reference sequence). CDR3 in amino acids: CSPRSESYEQYF. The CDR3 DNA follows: TGCAGTCCACGGTCAGAATCCTACGAGCAGTACTTC.

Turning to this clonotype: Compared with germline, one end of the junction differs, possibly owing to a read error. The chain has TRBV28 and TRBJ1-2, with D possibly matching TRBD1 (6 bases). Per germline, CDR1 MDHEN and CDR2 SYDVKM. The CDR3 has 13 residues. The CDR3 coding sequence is TGTGCCAGCAGTTCGATAATAGTACCGGGACACCAGTTC. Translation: CASSSIIVPGHQF.

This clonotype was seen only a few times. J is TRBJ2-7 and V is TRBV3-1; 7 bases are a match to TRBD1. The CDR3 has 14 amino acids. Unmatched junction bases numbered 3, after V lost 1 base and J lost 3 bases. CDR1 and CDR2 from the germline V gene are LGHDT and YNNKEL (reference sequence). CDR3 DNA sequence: TGTGCCAGCAGCCAAGTGGGACAGATCTACGAGCAGTACTTC. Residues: CASSQVGQIYEQYF.

CDR3 DNA sequence: TGTGCCAGCAGCCCGCCGACTGCCGGCGAGCAGTACTTC. Translating it yields CASSPPTAGEQYF. This chain uses TRBV7-2 with TRBJ2-7; D is unresolved. V was shortened by 5 bases and J by 6 bases, with 14 bases between the two germline ends. The CDR3 length is 13 residues. Germline V lookup: CDR1 SGHTA, CDR2 FQGNSA.

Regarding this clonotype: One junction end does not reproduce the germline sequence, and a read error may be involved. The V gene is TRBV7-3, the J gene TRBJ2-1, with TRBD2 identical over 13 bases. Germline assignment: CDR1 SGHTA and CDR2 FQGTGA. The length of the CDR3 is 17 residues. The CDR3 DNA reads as TGTGCCAGCAGCCGCCCCGGACTAGCGGGGGCTGAGGATGAGCACTTCTTC. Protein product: CASSRPGLAGAEDEHFF.

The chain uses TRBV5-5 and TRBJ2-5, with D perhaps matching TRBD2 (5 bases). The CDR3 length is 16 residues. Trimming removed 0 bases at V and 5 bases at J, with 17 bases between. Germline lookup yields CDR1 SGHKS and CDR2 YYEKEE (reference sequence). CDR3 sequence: CASSLERSVSGETQYF. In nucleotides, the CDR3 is TGTGCCAGCAGCTTGGAGCGATCAGTGTCGGGGGAGACCCAGTACTTC.

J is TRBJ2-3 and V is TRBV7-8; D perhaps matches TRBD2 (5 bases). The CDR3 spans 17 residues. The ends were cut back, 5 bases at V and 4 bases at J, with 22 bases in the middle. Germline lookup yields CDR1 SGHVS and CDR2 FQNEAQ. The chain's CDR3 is CASSPGNSQNHPDTQYF. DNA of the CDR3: TGTGCCAGCAGCCCCGGGAATTCGCAAAACCATCCAGATACGCAGTATTTT.

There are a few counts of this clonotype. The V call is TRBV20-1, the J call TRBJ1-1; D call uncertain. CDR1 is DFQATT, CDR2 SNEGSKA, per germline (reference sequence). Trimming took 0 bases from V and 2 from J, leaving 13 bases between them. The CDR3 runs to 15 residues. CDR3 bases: TGCAGTGCTAGAGAGGAAGGCCAGATCAACACTGAAGCTTTCTTT. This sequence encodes CSAREEGQINTEAFF.

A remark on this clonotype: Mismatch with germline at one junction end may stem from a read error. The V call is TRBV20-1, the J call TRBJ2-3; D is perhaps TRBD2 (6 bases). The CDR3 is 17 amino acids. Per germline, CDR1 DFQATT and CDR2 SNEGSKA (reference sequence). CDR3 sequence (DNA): TGCTGTGCTAGAGCCCAGGTAGCGGCCACTAGCACAGATACGCAGTATTTT. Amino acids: CCARAQVAATSTDTQYF.

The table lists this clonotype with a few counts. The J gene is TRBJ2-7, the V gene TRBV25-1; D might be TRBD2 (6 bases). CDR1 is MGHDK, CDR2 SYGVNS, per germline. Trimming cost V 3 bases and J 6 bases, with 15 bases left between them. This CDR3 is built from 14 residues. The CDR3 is CASSDPVGRGEQYF. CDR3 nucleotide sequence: TGTGCCAGCAGTGACCCTGTCGGGAGAGGCGAGCAGTACTTC.

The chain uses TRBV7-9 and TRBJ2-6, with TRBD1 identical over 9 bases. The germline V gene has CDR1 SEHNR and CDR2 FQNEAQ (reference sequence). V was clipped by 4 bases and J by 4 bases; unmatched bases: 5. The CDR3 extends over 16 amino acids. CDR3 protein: CASSWIQGAGANVLTF. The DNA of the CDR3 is TGTGCCAGCAGCTGGATACAGGGGGCGGGGGCCAACGTCCTGACTTTC.

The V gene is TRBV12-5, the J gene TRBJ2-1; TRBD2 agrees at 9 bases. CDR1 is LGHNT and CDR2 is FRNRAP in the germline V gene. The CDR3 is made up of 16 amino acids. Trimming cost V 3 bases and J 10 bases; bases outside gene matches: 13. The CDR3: CASGFWPSGNGVEQFF. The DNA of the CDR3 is TGTGCTAGTGGTTTCTGGCCTAGCGGGAACGGGGTGGAGCAGTTCTTC.

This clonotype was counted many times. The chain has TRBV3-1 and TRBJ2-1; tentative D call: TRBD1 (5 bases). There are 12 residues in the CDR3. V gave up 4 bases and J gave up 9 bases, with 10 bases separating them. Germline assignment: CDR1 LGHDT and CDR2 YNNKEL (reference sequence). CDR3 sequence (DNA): TGTGCCAGCAGCCGCCAGGGAATTGAGCAGTTCTTC. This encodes CASSRQGIEQFF.

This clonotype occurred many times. In DNA, the CDR3 is TGCGCCAGCAGCGAGGGACAGGGAGGAGAGTATGGCTACACCTTC. Amino acid sequence: CASSEGQGGEYGYTF. The V gene is TRBV5-1, the J gene TRBJ1-2; 9 bases map to TRBD1. V dropped 4 bases and J dropped 5; count of bases not matched to a gene: 9. Per the germline V gene, CDR1 is SGHRS and CDR2 is YFSETQ. CDR3 length: 15 amino acids.

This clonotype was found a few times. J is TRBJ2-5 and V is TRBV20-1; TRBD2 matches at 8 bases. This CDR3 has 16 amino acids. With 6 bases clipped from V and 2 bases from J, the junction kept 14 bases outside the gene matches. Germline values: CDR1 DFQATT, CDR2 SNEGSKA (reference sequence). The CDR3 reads CSAHANPAGDQETQYF. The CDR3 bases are TGCAGTGCCCACGCTAACCCAGCGGGGGATCAAGAGACCCAGTACTTC.

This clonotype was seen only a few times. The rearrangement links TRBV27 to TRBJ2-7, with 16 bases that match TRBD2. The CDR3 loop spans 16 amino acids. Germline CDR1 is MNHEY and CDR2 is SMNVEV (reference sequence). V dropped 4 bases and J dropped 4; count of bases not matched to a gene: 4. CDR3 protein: CASSYGGLAGGYEQYF. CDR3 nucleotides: TGTGCCAGCAGTTATGGGGGACTAGCGGGAGGGTACGAGCAGTACTTC.

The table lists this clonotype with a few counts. This CDR3 is CSVRDPYEQYF. CDR3 DNA: TGCAGCGTCCGGGATCCCTACGAGCAGTACTTC. The chain joins TRBV29-1 to TRBJ2-7, with D maybe TRBD2 (5 bases). The CDR3 contains 11 residues. V gave up 6 bases and J gave up 2 bases, with 8 bases separating them. Germline CDR1 is SQVTM and CDR2 is ANQGSEA.